Listed below are T cell receptor beta chains from one sample, sequenced in a study of T cell responses to AZD1222 COVID-19 vaccine. Assay used: immunoSEQ multiplex PCR; TCRdb lists only in-frame clones, some missing. The data show about 150,000 clones, 75% to 90% seen once. Material: peripheral blood, obtained on day 0 of AZD1222 vaccination. The receptors shown here come from an adult in good health. Both conserved end residues are part of each CDR3. The D gene is left open where the match is weak. The size field is filled for only some rows; it gives once, few, many or a size class.

TGTGCCAGCAGTTTAGGTTCCCCAGGGGGGGGTTCACCCCTCCACTTT	CASSLGSPGGGSPLHF	TRBJ1-6	TRBV27	TRBD1	.
TGTGCCAGCTCACCAAGGAGCAACACTGAAGCTTTCTTT	CASSPRSNTEAFF	TRBJ1-1	TRBV18	.	.
TGTGCCAGCAGCCAAACTAGCGGGGGGGCCACAGATACGCAGTATTTT	CASSQTSGGATDTQYF	TRBJ2-3	TRBV4-2	TRBD2	.
TGTGCCAGCAGCTTAGGAGGAGGGGGCACCGGGGAGCTGTTTTTT	CASSLGGGGTGELFF	TRBJ2-2	TRBV7-8	.	.
TGTGCCAGCAGCCAGGATAGGGATAATGCCTATGGCTACACCTTC	CASSQDRDNAYGYTF	TRBJ1-2	TRBV4-2	.	.
TGCAGTGCTAGTCACGGACAGGGGGTAGAGACCCAGTACTTC	CSASHGQGVETQYF	TRBJ2-5	TRBV20-1	TRBD1	.
TGTGCCAGCATCAATCGGGGTACCAATTCACCCCTCCACTTT	CASINRGTNSPLHF	TRBJ1-6	TRBV28	.	.
TGTGCCAGCAGCTTAGGACCTGGGACAGGCAATAATCAGCCCCAGCATTTT	CASSLGPGTGNNQPQHF	TRBJ1-5	TRBV13	TRBD1	.
TGTGCCAGCAGTTCGGGGGCCCCCCTCCCGTATGGCTACACCTTC	CASSSGAPLPYGYTF	TRBJ1-2	TRBV6-5	.	.
TGTGCCAGCAGTGAAGCGGGAGCGGCGGGAGATACGCAGTATTTT	CASSEAGAAGDTQYF	TRBJ2-3	TRBV2	.	once
TGTGCCAGCAGTGTCGCTAGTGTGGAGACCCAGTACTTC	CASSVASVETQYF	TRBJ2-5	TRBV2	.	.
TGTGCCAGCAGTTACTTGACACAGGGGAACACTGAAGCTTTCTTT	CASSYLTQGNTEAFF	TRBJ1-1	TRBV6-5	.	.
TGTGCCATCACAAAGCTCTTAACAGAAGCGGGCTACACCTTC	CAITKLLTEAGYTF	TRBJ1-2	TRBV10-3	.	few
TGTGCCAGCAGCTTATCGAGGGCCTCCTACAATGAGCAGTTCTTC	CASSLSRASYNEQFF	TRBJ2-1	TRBV11-2	.	.